The source of this TCR beta chain is a study of T-cell memory formation after mild COVID-19. Study details: There were largely donor-specific TCR clusters.

V was clipped by 1 base and J by 7 bases, with 11 bases between them. This CDR3 contains 14 residues. Concerning this clonotype: The target antigen is unknown.

TCRdb reprocessed the 5' RACE reads via MiXCR and lists one record per CDR3 protein. The sample carries 300,000 to 400,000 distinct CDR3 sequences, roughly 13% recorded once. Study-level results: Memory from before infection featured some responding clones, which suggests cross-reactive memory joined.

This TCR was sampled from a man aged 18 to 29 who had mild COVID-19 (a few samples of this study predate the infection). Cell type and time point are not known. Sequencing was performed on PBMCs or a T cell subset sorted from them (not recorded which). This sequence joins TRBV12-3 or TRBV12-4 and TRBJ1-5; possibly TRBD1 for D (6 bases). The CDR3 loop is CASSLGGGWQPQHF. Here the CDR3 DNA reads TGTGCCAGCAGTTTAGGGGGGGGCTGGCAGCCCCAGCATTTT.